This TCR beta chain was sequenced for a study of spatial heterogeneity in lung cancer. Study summary: More beta-chain than alpha-chain sequences were consistently detected. An average of more than ten raw reads was observed per unique TCR and UMI combination.

Time point: sample taken at primary tumor resection. Whole RNA was taken from tumor, nontumor lung or frozen PBMC; it was then sequenced unsorted. The donor population consisted of just over 70 patients with untreated, early-stage non-small cell lung cancer. The presence of a unique molecular identifier marked each TCR cDNA molecule. TCRdb re-called the 5' RACE reads with MiXCR, one entry per CDR3 protein. This sample has tens of thousands of distinct CDR3 sequences, with approximately 21% found just once. The CDR3 is made up of 14 amino acids. V was shortened by 4 bases and J by 2 bases, with 10 bases between the two germline ends. CDR1 and CDR2 from the germline V gene are LGHNA and YSLEER.

This chain connects TRBV4-3 to TRBJ2-3; the D is unclear. The source is a male donor with early-stage non-small cell lung cancer. The sequenced sample was PBMCs, obtained at surgery. The CDR3 loop reads CASSPAPNTDTQYF. The CDR3 DNA sequence: TGCGCCAGCAGCCCAGCACCAAACACAGATACGCAGTATTTT.